These 27 T cell receptor beta chains share one sample of origin, sequenced in a study of blood T cell repertoires in COVID-19. The protocol was immunoSEQ multiplex PCR, while the TCRdb copy is restricted to in-frame clones and leaves out a portion. This sample has approximately 240,000 clones; 84% occur once, and the top ten carry under 5%. Source material: peripheral blood. These receptors were obtained from a man aged 50-60 years with acute or convalescent COVID-19.

The chain employs TRBV6-1 and TRBJ1-5; tentatively, D is TRBD1 (5 bases). The CDR3 sequence is 17 residues long. Germline loops: CDR1 MNHNS, CDR2 SASEGT. V lost 0 bases and J 0 bases, leaving 12 bases between the germline ends. The CDR3 DNA reads as TGTGCCAGCAGTGAAGCGCCAGGGAAGGGTAGCAATCAGCCCCAGCATTTT. Translating it yields CASSEAPGKGSNQPQHF.

The chain couples TRBV7-9 to TRBJ1-1; maybe TRBD1 (6 bases). V was shortened by 5 bases and J by 4 bases, with 14 bases between the two germline ends. The CDR3 extends over 14 amino acids. From germline, CDR1 is SEHNR and CDR2 FQNEAQ (reference sequence). The CDR3 region is CASSPVQGGTEAFF. CDR3 DNA: TGTGCCAGCAGCCCAGTACAAGGGGGCACTGAAGCTTTCTTT.

The rearrangement joins TRBV9 to TRBJ2-2; D not resolved. Looked up from germline, CDR1 is SGDLS and CDR2 is YYNGEE. This CDR3 has 16 residues. With 1 base removed from V and 1 base from J, the gap between germline ends came to 11 bases. CDR3 sequence reads: CASSVSRSRNTGELFF. CDR3 DNA sequence: TGTGCCAGCAGCGTATCCCGTTCCAGGAACACCGGGGAGCTGTTTTTT.

This chain joins TRBV7-9 and TRBJ1-4; 9 bases match TRBD1. This CDR3 has 12 residues. The J segment lost 14 bases and the V segment lost 1 base, leaving 2 bases of the junction unmatched. The germline CDR1 and CDR2 sequences are SEHNR and FQNEAQ (reference sequence). The CDR3 region is CASSLGDRVLFF. In DNA, the CDR3 is TGTGCCAGCAGCTTAGGGGACAGGGTGCTGTTTTTT.

The rearrangement links TRBV3-1 (or the pseudogene TRBV3-2) to TRBJ1-2; D possibly corresponds to TRBD1 (5 bases). The length of the CDR3 is 15 residues. CDR1 and CDR2 from the germline V gene are LGHDT and YNNKEL (reference sequence). V lost 3 bases, J lost 3 bases, and 14 bases lay in between. Here the CDR3 reads CASSQFTGQDYGYTF. The CDR3 nucleotides read TGTGCCAGCAGCCAGTTTACTGGACAAGACTATGGCTACACCTTC.

The chain is built from TRBV5-1 and TRBJ2-7, with D maybe TRBD1 (5 bases). The CDR3 spans 13 residues. Germline CDR1 SGHRS, CDR2 YFSETQ. V lost 1 base, J lost 3 bases, and 8 bases lay in between. The CDR3 reads CASSLQGDYEQYF. In DNA, the CDR3 is TGCGCCAGCAGCTTGCAGGGCGACTACGAGCAGTACTTC.

This rearrangement joins TRBV5-8 to TRBJ1-3; the D is unclear. Trimming removed 0 bases from V and 0 bases from J, with 7 bases in between. The CDR3 consists of 15 residues. Germline lookup yields CDR1 SGHTS and CDR2 YDEGEE. The DNA of the CDR3 is TGTGCCAGCAGCTTGGGACAATTCTCTGGAAACACCATATATTTT. This encodes CASSLGQFSGNTIYF.

The chain employs TRBV5-5 and TRBJ2-7; TRBD1 matches at 8 bases. The CDR3 has 15 residues. The V gene's germline CDR1 is SGHKS and CDR2 YYEKEE (reference sequence). The V gene end was trimmed by 0 bases and the J gene end by 3 bases; junction bases not matched to a gene: 5. The CDR3 bases are TGTGCCAGCAGCTTGGGTGACAGGGGTTACTACGAGCAGTACTTC. The encoded protein is CASSLGDRGYYEQYF.

This clone was seen a single time. The chain uses TRBV13 and TRBJ1-1; 8 bases are shared with TRBD1. This CDR3 spans 12 amino acids. Germline CDR1 PRHDT, CDR2 FYEKMQ (reference sequence). V lost 5 bases to trimming and J lost 6 bases; unmatched junction nucleotides: 2. The CDR3 region has the DNA TGTGCCAGCAGCACACAGGGGGCTGAAGCTTTCTTT. Protein product: CASSTQGAEAFF.

The chain uses TRBV13 and TRBJ1-1, with 12 nucleotides matching TRBD1. Germline V lookup: CDR1 PRHDT, CDR2 FYEKMQ (reference sequence). The J segment lost 12 bases and the V segment lost 6 bases, leaving 8 bases of the junction unmatched. The CDR3 runs to 13 residues. CDR3 DNA: TGTGCCAGCAGACAGGGACAGGGGGCGGTGACTTTCTTT. Its translation is CASRQGQGAVTFF.

The rearrangement joins TRBV6-5 to TRBJ2-7; tentatively, D is TRBD1 (6 bases). There are 14 residues in the CDR3. Germline V gives CDR1 MNHEY, CDR2 SVGAGI. Trimming stripped 0 bases from V and 0 bases from J, with 6 bases between. In DNA, the CDR3 is TGTGCCAGCAGTTACTCGGGACACTCCTACGAGCAGTACTTC. It yields the protein CASSYSGHSYEQYF.

The genes are TRBV6-5 and TRBJ1-1, with a possible D match to TRBD1 (6 bases). Trimming removed 7 bases at V and 3 bases at J, with 18 bases between. CDR1 MNHEY and CDR2 SVGAGI come from the germline V gene. This CDR3 comprises 15 residues. CDR3 DNA sequence: TGTGCCAGCACCAAGGGAGGGGGACGAGACACTGAAGCTTTCTTT. Translated, it gives CASTKGGGRDTEAFF.

The rearrangement joins TRBV3-1 (or the pseudogene TRBV3-2) to TRBJ2-3, with 9 bases fitting TRBD1. V trimming: 0 bases; J trimming: 7 bases; junction bases outside the gene matches: 11. This CDR3 region has 17 residues. Germline V gene lookup returns CDR1 LGHDT and CDR2 YNNKEL (reference sequence). Written as DNA, the CDR3 is TGTGCCAGCAGCCAAGATGGCACAGGGGGCCCGCAGTATACGCAGTATTTT. This sequence encodes CASSQDGTGGPQYTQYF.

The chain links TRBV11-2 to TRBJ2-7; TRBD1 agrees at 9 bases. With V trimmed by 6 bases and J by 5 bases, 5 bases remained unmatched. This CDR3 contains 13 residues. In germline, CDR1 is SGHAT, CDR2 FQNNGV. The CDR3 reads CASRVTGGDEQYF. CDR3 DNA: TGTGCCAGCAGGGTAACAGGGGGCGACGAGCAGTACTTC.

This clone appeared a single time. The V call is TRBV12-3 or TRBV12-4, the J call TRBJ1-2, with TRBD1 matching 8 bases. The CDR3 covers 13 residues. After removal of 6 bases from V and 6 bases from J, the junction contained 6 bases not matched to a gene. The CDR3 DNA reads as TGTGCCAGCAGGGACCGGACAGGGCATGGCTACACCTTC. Translation gives CASRDRTGHGYTF.

The chain recombines TRBV6-5 with TRBJ1-5; D may be TRBD1 (6 bases). Germline V gene lookup returns CDR1 MNHEY and CDR2 SVGAGI. This CDR3 has 15 amino acids. Trimming shortened V by 5 bases and J by 1 base, and 12 bases separated the two germline ends. CDR3 coding DNA: TGTGCCAGCAGTAGTGGGACATTCAGCAATCAGCCCCAGCATTTT. Translation gives CASSSGTFSNQPQHF.

The genes are TRBV19 and TRBJ2-1; TRBD1 matches at 10 bases. V shed 5 bases and J 9 bases; nucleotides not matched to a gene: 19. Looked up from germline, CDR1 is LNHDA and CDR2 is SQIVND (reference sequence). CDR3 size: 18 residues. The DNA of the CDR3 is TGTGCCAGTAGTGCACACCCCAACCGGGACAGGGGAAGTGGTGAGCAGTTCTTC. This encodes CASSAHPNRDRGSGEQFF.

The genes are TRBV30 and TRBJ1-1; TRBD1 agrees at 8 bases. J gave up 8 bases and V 6 bases, and 11 bases lay outside the gene matches. The germline V gene has CDR1 GTSNPN and CDR2 SVGIG (reference sequence). The CDR3 consists of 13 residues. This CDR3 is CACSRQGLGEAFF. The CDR3 DNA reads as TGTGCCTGCTCCCGACAGGGGTTAGGAGAAGCTTTCTTT.

This chain links TRBV11-2 with TRBJ1-4; 7 nucleotides line up with TRBD1. The CDR3 loop spans 15 amino acids. Germline V gives CDR1 SGHAT, CDR2 FQNNGV. The ends lost 1 base at V and 3 bases at J; junction bases unmatched: 2. This CDR3 reads CASSLGGQPNEKLFF. CDR3 nucleotides: TGTGCCAGCAGCTTAGGGGGACAGCCTAATGAAAAACTGTTTTTT.

This clone was detected a few times. CDR3 region: CASSSRAGYNYGYTF. CDR3 bases: TGTGCCAGCAGTTCAAGGGCGGGCTACAACTATGGCTACACCTTC. The chain couples TRBV2 to TRBJ1-2; no reliable D call. Looked up from germline, CDR1 is SNHLY and CDR2 is FYNNEI. V was clipped by 5 bases and J by 2 bases, with 15 bases between them. CDR3 length equals 15 residues. The entire variable domain, with the rest obtained from reference TRBV2 and TRBJ1-2, is as follows: EPEVTQTPSHQVTQMGQEVILRCVPISNHLYFYWYRQILGQKVEFLVSFYNNEISEKSEIFDDQFSVERPDGSNFTLKIRSTKLEDSAMYFCASSSRAGYNYGYTFGSGTRLTVV.

The CDR3 loop is CASSPWTASKGTGELFF. The CDR3 nucleotides read TGTGCCAGCAGCCCGTGGACAGCCAGCAAGGGCACCGGGGAGCTGTTTTTT. V usage is TRBV11-2 and J usage is TRBJ2-2; possibly TRBD1 for D (6 bases). The CDR3 contains 17 residues. The V gene lost 5 bases and the J gene lost 4 bases, with 20 bases spanning the gap. Germline-derived CDR1 and CDR2 are SGHAT and FQNNGV.

This clone was observed a few times. The CDR3 bases are TGTGCCAGCAGTGATCTCCCCGGTCAGGGCAACAATGAGCAGTTCTTC. Translation gives CASSDLPGQGNNEQFF. This chain links TRBV6-4 with TRBJ2-1; possibly TRBD1 for D (5 bases). CDR3 length: 16 residues. With 3 bases removed from V and 5 bases from J, the gap between germline ends came to 17 bases. Germline V CDR1 and CDR2: MRHNA, SNTAGT.

The chain carries TRBV28 and TRBJ2-5; perhaps TRBD1 as D (5 bases). CDR1 is MDHEN and CDR2 is SYDVKM in the germline V gene. This CDR3 region has 15 residues. Trimming removed 5 bases at V and 5 bases at J, with 18 bases between. The DNA of the CDR3 is TGTGCCAGCAGTACCCAGGGTACCGCTATTGAGACCCAGTACTTC. Its translation: CASSTQGTAIETQYF.

This chain uses TRBV5-4 with TRBJ1-1; no clear D. The CDR3 extends over 15 amino acids. Trimming shortened V by 2 bases and J by 4 bases, and 15 bases separated the two germline ends. CDR1 is SGHNT, CDR2 YYREEE, per germline (reference sequence). The CDR3 reads CASSFGEREATEAFF. The CDR3 coding sequence is TGTGCCAGCAGCTTCGGGGAGAGGGAAGCCACTGAAGCTTTCTTT.

This clone was seen just once. Written as DNA, the CDR3 is TGTGCCAGCAGCTCCCGGGACAGGGATCCCCACAATGAGCAGTTCTTC. This gives the protein CASSSRDRDPHNEQFF. The chain employs TRBV13 and TRBJ2-1, with 9 bases aligning to TRBD1. CDR3 length equals 16 residues. Germline assignment: CDR1 PRHDT and CDR2 FYEKMQ (reference sequence). The junction had 9 bases not matched to a gene; V was cut back by 4 bases and J by 5 bases.

The gene calls are TRBV15 and TRBJ1-2; D ambiguous. The V end lost 3 bases, the J end lost 4 bases, and 15 bases lay between the germline ends. Germline V gene data show CDR1 as LNHNV and CDR2 as YYDKDF (reference sequence). This CDR3 spans 15 amino acids. The CDR3 nucleotides are TGTGCCACCAGCAGGGAAGGAGGGCCCCTCTATGGCTACACCTTC. This encodes CATSREGGPLYGYTF.

The chain uses TRBV9 and TRBJ1-3; tentative D call: TRBD1 (6 bases). Germline lookup yields CDR1 SGDLS and CDR2 YYNGEE. CDR3 length equals 16 residues. V was trimmed by 4 bases and J by 0 bases, leaving 14 bases between them. Here the CDR3 DNA reads TGTGCCAGCAGCTCAGATGCAGGGGCCTCTGGAAACACCATATATTTT. This gives the protein CASSSDAGASGNTIYF.